This T cell receptor beta chain was documented in a study of T cells in Graves' hyperthyroidism and ophthalmopathy. Study context: Peripheral blood was taken when the disease was first diagnosed, before any treatment began. Study conclusions and caveats: Peripheral blood also featured most of the thyroid clonotypes expanded above 0.001. The model identified upcoming ophthalmopathy a median approximately seven months ahead of onset.

Criteria for exclusion of patients were uncontrolled infection, other autoimmune disease, pregnancy or lactation. This clonotype was seen repeatedly, ten times or more. Its antigen is as yet unknown. TCR beta CDR3 regions were amplified from RNA. The HTBI primer set drove a first-round RT-PCR of the TCR CDR3. Via MiXCR, TCRdb re-called the multiplex PCR reads, giving one row per CDR3 protein. This sample has 270,000 or so distinct CDR3 sequences, with 13% to 15% found just once. Germline assignment: CDR1 GTSNPN and CDR2 SVGIG (reference sequence). CDR3 length: 13 residues. With 5 bases removed from V and 5 bases from J, the gap between germline ends came to 13 bases.

Sequenced sample: blood. The V and J genes are TRBV30 and TRBJ1-5, with no clear D. The TCR sequence derives from a woman in her 50s with Graves' hyperthyroidism that later progressed to Graves' ophthalmopathy. CDR3 bases: TGTGCCTGGTCATCGATGCGAGATCAGCCCCAGCATTTT. Translated: CAWSSMRDQPQHF. The full variable domain, rest sourced from reference TRBV30 and TRBJ1-5, is SQTIHQWPATLVQPVGSPLSLECTVEGTSNPNLYWYRQAAGRGLQLLFYSVGIGQISSEVPQNLSASRPQDRQFILSSKKLLLSDSGFYLCAWSSMRDQPQHFGDGTRLSIL.